The sequence of this TCR beta chain was determined in a study of human T cells and chemical hapten exposure. In the case of this clonotype: Antigen: not known.

Study findings and constraints: Those TCRs sitting above 1 in 1000 frequency stayed the same with DPC sensitization.

Trimming took 3 bases from V and 6 from J, leaving 10 bases between them. Germline CDR1 reads SGHAT; CDR2 reads FQNNGV. The CDR3 consists of 13 residues. Using its own MiXCR run on the RACE reads, TCRdb lists one record per CDR3 protein. This table holds some 70,000 distinct CDR3 sequences, about a tenth found once. Specified time point: patch test 2, 6 weeks after DPC sensitization. As to treatment: therapeutic diphenylcyclopropenone sensitization with weekly scalp DPC. This chain joins TRBV11-2 and TRBJ2-3; D is ambiguous. This clonotype originated in a woman aged 45-65 years with alopecia areata. Some clones in this sample may be carry-over from other donors' samples. This sample comprised whole blood, obtained in connection with sensitization to the hapten diphenylcyclopropenone (DPC). As DNA, the CDR3 is TGTGCCAGCAGCTTCTCGACCGGGGATACGCAGTATTTT. Residues: CASSFSTGDTQYF.